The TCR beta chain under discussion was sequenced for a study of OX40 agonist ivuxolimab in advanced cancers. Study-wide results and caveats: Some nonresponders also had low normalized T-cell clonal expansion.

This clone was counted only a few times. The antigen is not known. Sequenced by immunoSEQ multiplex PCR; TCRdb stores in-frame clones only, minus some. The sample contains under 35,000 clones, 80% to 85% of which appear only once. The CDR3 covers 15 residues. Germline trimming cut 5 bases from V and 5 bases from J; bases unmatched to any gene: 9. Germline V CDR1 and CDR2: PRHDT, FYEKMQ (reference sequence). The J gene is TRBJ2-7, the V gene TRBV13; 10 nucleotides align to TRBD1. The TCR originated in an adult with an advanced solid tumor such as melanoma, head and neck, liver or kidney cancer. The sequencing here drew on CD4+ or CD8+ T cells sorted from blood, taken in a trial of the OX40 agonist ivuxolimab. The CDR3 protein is CASSQAGTGVHEQYF. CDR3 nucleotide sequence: TGTGCCAGCAGCCAGGCGGGGACAGGGGTCCACGAGCAGTACTTC.